Sequencing of this TCR beta chain was carried out in a study of cytomegalovirus exposure and HLA in healthy donors. About this clone itself: Its antigen remains unidentified.

Germline-derived CDR1 and CDR2 are MDHEN and SYDVKM. This CDR3 contains 12 residues. PCR amplification relied on 60 Vbeta primers (plus 13 Jbeta primers). Measured with immunoSEQ multiplex PCR; TCRdb has only the in-frame clones, and not every one. The sample includes under 200,000 clones, around four fifths of them seen just once. General observations from the study: Investigators reported 150 to 200 TCR beta chains as tied to cytomegalovirus. Data from an earlier analysis indicated that most TCR beta V segments were productive either about 90% or about 30% of the time.

Sequenced: PBMCs. The rearrangement uses TRBV28 and TRBJ2-5; D unresolved. Near its end, the DNA agrees better with TRBJ2-7, so the J call may be wrong. This TCR was recovered from a man younger than 40 in good health and CMV-seronegative. The CDR3: CASNVASYEQYF. CDR3 coding DNA: TGTGCCAGCAATGTCGCATCCTACGAGCAGTACTTC.